This T cell receptor (beta chain) was recorded in a study of neoadjuvant anti-PD-1 for oral cavity cancer. About the study: Nivolumab at 3 mg/kg was mostly given biweekly, three to four doses, pre-surgery. The study's findings and limits: Treg/Th17 ratio rose with pretreatment blood and fell with post-treatment tumor TCRbeta clonality.

Documented time point: after neoadjuvant nivolumab, at surgical resection. Patients were newly diagnosed with stage II-IVA oral cavity squamous cell carcinoma without prior systemic or radiation treatment. Cohort: HPV-negative, locally advanced oral cavity squamous cell carcinoma patients. Sequenced by immunoSEQ multiplex PCR; TCRdb stores in-frame clones only, minus some. The sample has roughly 40,000 clones; about three quarters are singletons. Per the germline V gene, CDR1 is SGHNT and CDR2 is YYREEE (reference sequence). V was pared by 4 bases and J by 3 bases, with 4 bases of the junction left unmatched. The CDR3 runs 16 residues. This clone was counted between two and nine times. Its antigen is unidentified.

This sequence joins TRBV5-4 and TRBJ1-4; 12 positions match TRBD1. The receptor was isolated from a person aged 35-79 years with oral cavity squamous cell carcinoma. Sample: PBMCs, taken after nivolumab (anti-PD-1) treatment. CDR3 DNA: TGTGCCAGCAGCCGGGACAGGGGGCGGGCTAATGAAAAACTGTTTTTT. Amino acids: CASSRDRGRANEKLFF.